The next 20 T cell receptor beta chains were all read from a single sample in a study of neoadjuvant anti-PD-1 for oral cavity cancer. Produced via immunoSEQ multiplex PCR; TCRdb's table is partial and in-frame only. The table includes about 80,000 clones, approximately 80% detected once. Sequences were derived from PBMCs, sampled before nivolumab (anti-PD-1) treatment. The receptors shown here come from a person aged 40 to 85 with oral cavity squamous cell carcinoma.

The chain couples TRBV6-1 to TRBJ1-1; 7 nucleotides agree with TRBD1. Germline trimming cut 6 bases from V and 4 bases from J; bases unmatched to any gene: 5. The length of the CDR3 is 13 residues. Germline loops: CDR1 MNHNS, CDR2 SASEGT. Here the CDR3 reads CASRGGGGTEAFF. The CDR3 DNA is TGTGCCAGCAGAGGGGGCGGCGGCACTGAAGCTTTCTTT.

This clone appeared a single time. J is TRBJ2-7 and V is TRBV7-8; TRBD2 aligns across 7 bases. The CDR3 is made up of 16 amino acids. From germline, CDR1 is SGHVS and CDR2 FQNEAQ. J gave up 2 bases and V 3 bases, and 10 bases lay outside the gene matches. This CDR3 is CASSFGGAGRTYEQYF. CDR3 nucleotides: TGTGCCAGCAGCTTCGGAGGAGCGGGGCGAACCTACGAGCAGTACTTC.

The chain combines TRBV10-3 with TRBJ2-3; the match to TRBD1 covers 7 bases. The CDR3 contains 12 residues. Losses at the gene ends were 6 bases for V and 4 bases for J; bases not matched to a gene: 1. Germline CDR1 reads ENHRY; CDR2 reads SYGVKD. The CDR3 DNA follows: TGTGCCATCAGCGGGACAGCAGATACGCAGTATTTT. This codes for CAISGTADTQYF.

The genes are TRBV5-1 and TRBJ2-7; 9 bases fit TRBD2. The CDR3 has 15 residues. The trim removed 2 bases at V and 2 bases at J, leaving 5 bases unmatched. Germline lookup yields CDR1 SGHRS and CDR2 YFSETQ. CDR3 nucleotide sequence: TGCGCCAGCAGCTTAACTAGCGGGCAGACCTACGAGCAGTACTTC. It encodes CASSLTSGQTYEQYF. The full variable domain, its missing parts supplied by reference TRBV5-1 and TRBJ2-7, is KAGVTQTPRYLIKTRGQQVTLSCSPISGHRSVSWYQQTPGQGLQFLFEYFSETQRNKGNFPGRFSGRQFSNSRSEMNVSTLELGDSALYLCASSLTSGQTYEQYFGPGTRLTVT.

The genes are TRBV6-1 and TRBJ1-2; D is perhaps TRBD1 (5 bases). Trimming took off 4 bases at V and 4 bases at J, with 13 bases between the two ends. Per germline, CDR1 MNHNS and CDR2 SASEGT. The CDR3 contains 14 residues. This CDR3 reads CASSVARDFYGYTF. In DNA, the CDR3 is TGTGCCAGCAGTGTCGCCCGGGACTTCTATGGCTACACCTTC.

The V call is TRBV7-8, the J call TRBJ1-2; D gene uncertain. The V gene's germline CDR1 is SGHVS and CDR2 FQNEAQ. Between the trimmed V and J ends, which lost 5 bases and 2 bases, there was a span of 15 bases. The CDR3 contains 15 residues. In DNA form, the CDR3 reads TGTGCCAGCAGCCAATGGACTGAAATCAACTATGGCTACACCTTC. It encodes CASSQWTEINYGYTF.

The rearrangement joins TRBV19 to TRBJ2-2; 10 bases map to TRBD2. CDR3 length: 19 residues. Looked up from germline, CDR1 is LNHDA and CDR2 is SQIVND (reference sequence). V lost 1 base, J lost 1 base, and 9 bases stayed unmatched. The CDR3, as DNA: TGTGCCAGTAGTATAGGGTGGGTAGCGGGAGGCTTGAACACCGGGGAGCTGTTTTTT. It yields the protein CASSIGWVAGGLNTGELFF. The variable domain in full, with the rest retrieved from reference TRBV19 and TRBJ2-2, is DGGITQSPKYLFRKEGQNVTLSCEQNLNHDAMYWYRQDPGQGLRLIYYSQIVNDFQKGDIAEGYSVSREKKESFPLTVTSAQKNPTAFYLCASSIGWVAGGLNTGELFFGEGSRLTVL.

The chain is built from TRBV7-2 and TRBJ2-6; D remains ambiguous. The CDR3 is 16 residues long. Trimming removed 4 bases at V and 2 bases at J, with 12 bases between. In germline, CDR1 is SGHTA, CDR2 FQGNSA. CDR3 protein: CASSSLVGTGANVLTF. CDR3 DNA sequence: TGTGCCAGCAGCTCTCTTGTGGGAACTGGGGCCAACGTCCTGACTTTC.

This chain links TRBV7-2 with TRBJ1-3, with D perhaps matching TRBD1 (6 bases). Trimming took 1 base from V and 15 from J, leaving 13 bases between them. The length of the CDR3 is 12 residues. Germline lookup yields CDR1 SGHTA and CDR2 FQGNSA. CDR3 DNA: TGTGCCAGCAGCTTAGAGAGGGGGGCCCAATATTTT. Protein sequence: CASSLERGAQYF. Full variable domain (remainder filled in from reference TRBV7-2 and TRBJ1-3): GAGVSQSPSNKVTEKGKDVELRCDPISGHTALYWYRQSLGQGLEFLIYFQGNSAPDKSGLPSDRFSAERTGGSVSTLTIQRTQQEDSAVYLCASSLERGAQYFGEGSWLTVV.

The chain couples TRBV5-1 to TRBJ2-7, with 8 positions matching TRBD1. J gave up 3 bases and V 2 bases, and 7 bases lay outside the gene matches. CDR1 and CDR2 from the germline V gene are SGHRS and YFSETQ. The CDR3 sequence is 15 residues long. CDR3 loop: CASSLGTGGSYEQYF. The CDR3 nucleotides read TGCGCCAGCAGCTTAGGTACAGGGGGGAGCTACGAGCAGTACTTC.

The chain links TRBV30 to TRBJ2-4, with 7 bases that match TRBD2. Germline loops: CDR1 GTSNPN, CDR2 SVGIG (reference sequence). This CDR3 is 16 amino acids long. The ends lost 3 bases at V and 1 base at J; junction bases unmatched: 9. The CDR3 here is CAWREGAGPAKNIQYF. In nucleotides, the CDR3 is TGTGCCTGGAGGGAAGGAGCGGGGCCCGCCAAAAACATTCAGTACTTC.

The J gene is TRBJ1-4, the V gene TRBV28, with a possible D match to TRBD1 (6 bases). Germline values: CDR1 MDHEN, CDR2 SYDVKM. The CDR3 runs 15 residues. The ends were cut back, 10 bases at V and 5 bases at J, with 20 bases in the middle. The CDR3 is CATQILGADNEKLFF. For the CDR3, the DNA is TGTGCCACCCAGATTCTGGGGGCAGACAATGAAAAACTGTTTTTT. The complete variable domain, with remaining parts taken from reference TRBV28 and TRBJ1-4, reads DVKVTQSSRYLVKRTGEKVFLECVQDMDHENMFWYRQDPGLGLRLIYFSYDVKMKEKGDIPEGYSVSREKKERFSLILESASTNQTSMYLCATQILGADNEKLFFGSGTQLSVL.

The chain carries TRBV2 and TRBJ2-7; 8 nucleotides line up with TRBD1. V lost 6 bases and J lost 2; bases outside the gene matches: 9. This CDR3 is 15 amino acids long. The germline V gene has CDR1 SNHLY and CDR2 FYNNEI. The CDR3 nucleotides read TGTGCCAGCAGCGTCCCGGGACAGGATGCCTACGAGCAGTACTTC. It codes for CASSVPGQDAYEQYF.

This clone occurred once. The chain recombines TRBV2 with TRBJ1-4; the D is unclear. This CDR3 spans 14 amino acids. V was trimmed by 3 bases and J by 5 bases, leaving 10 bases between them. Germline assignment: CDR1 SNHLY and CDR2 FYNNEI. The CDR3 nucleotides read TGTGCCAGCAGTGACGTGCGGATCAATGAAAAACTGTTTTTT. It encodes CASSDVRINEKLFF.

The rearrangement links TRBV7-3 to TRBJ2-3, with 7 bases that match TRBD1. Unmatched junction bases numbered 5, after V lost 0 bases and J lost 2 bases. In germline, CDR1 is SGHTA, CDR2 FQGTGA. The CDR3 extends over 16 amino acids. CDR3 nucleotides: TGTGCCAGCAGCTTAACCGGGACAGTATTCACAGATACGCAGTATTTT. Protein: CASSLTGTVFTDTQYF.

The chain links TRBV4-2 to TRBJ2-2, with D unresolved. Trimming removed 0 bases at V and 8 bases at J, with 19 bases between. The CDR3 sequence is 17 residues long. In germline, CDR1 is LGHNA, CDR2 YNFKEQ. CDR3 region: CASSQDRVLRYSGELFF. The CDR3, as DNA: TGTGCCAGCAGCCAAGATCGGGTCCTCCGCTACTCGGGGGAGCTGTTTTTT.

Notes on this clone: Other DNA variants within this sample encode the same CDR3. The chain has TRBV6-1 and TRBJ2-3; D unclear. CDR1 MNHNS and CDR2 SASEGT come from the germline V gene. Trimming pared 6 bases from V and 2 bases from J, leaving 6 bases between. The CDR3 is 12 residues long. This chain's CDR3 is CASSYNTDTQYF. CDR3 DNA sequence: TGTGCCAGCAGCTATAACACAGATACGCAGTATTTT.

This chain connects TRBV27 to TRBJ2-7, with no clear D. The V end was cut by 1 base, the J end by 5 bases, with 18 bases between. The CDR3 is made up of 16 amino acids. Germline lookup yields CDR1 MNHEY and CDR2 SMNVEV (reference sequence). In DNA, the CDR3 is TGTGCCAGCAGTTTATTCGGGTCCTCTTCGATCAACGAGCAGTACTTC. It yields the protein CASSLFGSSSINEQYF.

This chain links TRBV7-9 with TRBJ1-2; TRBD1 matches 9 bases. J was trimmed by 6 bases and V by 5 bases; bases with no gene match: 7. The CDR3 length is 14 residues. CDR1 and CDR2 (germline): SEHNR, FQNEAQ (reference sequence). The CDR3 sequence: CASSLQGAADGYTF. CDR3 coding DNA: TGTGCCAGCAGCCTACAGGGGGCAGCGGATGGCTACACCTTC. Combining the CDR3 with reference TRBV7-9 and TRBJ1-2 gives the whole variable domain DTGVSQNPRHKITKRGQNVTFRCDPISEHNRLYWYRQTLGQGPEFLTYFQNEAQLEKSRLLSDRFSAERPKGSFSTLEIQRTEQGDSAMYLCASSLQGAADGYTFGSGTRLTVV.

This chain links TRBV13 with TRBJ2-2; TRBD1 might be the D (9 bases). Looked up from germline, CDR1 is PRHDT and CDR2 is FYEKMQ (reference sequence). The V end was cut by 7 bases, the J end by 5 bases, with 17 bases between. This CDR3 is 15 amino acids long. In DNA form, the CDR3 reads TGTGCCAGCACCGTAGCGGGGACAGGGACCGGGGAGCTGTTTTTT. Protein sequence: CASTVAGTGTGELFF.